Listed here are 24 T cell receptor beta chains from one sample, sequenced in a study of neoadjuvant nivolumab and ipilimumab in lung cancer (dated by TCRdb to the early 2020s). The intended sense of this specimen's time point label: at surgical resection after neoadjuvant nivolumab +/- ipilimumab. The library was built by means of the immunoSEQ multiplex PCR assay. TCRdb provides this immuneACCESS table in a form limited to in-frame rearrangements. Some clones are lacking; in checked studies, under half of them reflect an unresolved V gene, and why the rest are absent is not known. This sample holds about 30,000 clones; roughly 76% were observed only once. Together, the top ten hold about 20% of the sample. The material was tumor tissue, obtained after neoadjuvant nivolumab, alone or with ipilimumab, at or shortly before surgery. The receptors were sampled from an adult with non-small cell lung cancer.

Here the CDR3 reads CASSYEGGRQETQYF. In DNA, the CDR3 is TGTGCCAGCAGTTACGAGGGGGGCCGACAGGAGACCCAGTACTTC. The rearrangement uses TRBV6-5 and TRBJ2-5; either TRBD1 or TRBD2 may supply D (6 bases each). The CDR3 is 15 residues long. V was cut by 2 bases and J by 5 bases, with 15 bases left in between. CDR1 and CDR2 from the germline V gene are MNHEY and SVGAGI.

The rearrangement uses TRBV7-9 and TRBJ1-4; weak D call: TRBD1 (5 bases). Germline CDR1 reads SEHNR; CDR2 reads FQNEAQ (reference sequence). Trimming pared 0 bases from V and 7 bases from J, leaving 6 bases between. The CDR3 covers 13 residues. CDR3 coding DNA: TGTGCCAGCAGCTTAGCTGGGGGTGAAAAACTGTTTTTT. This translates into CASSLAGGEKLFF.

The chain employs TRBV18 and TRBJ2-4; 10 nucleotides align to TRBD1. The CDR3 loop spans 18 amino acids. Germline values: CDR1 KGHSH, CDR2 LQKENI. The ends lost 3 bases at V and 1 base at J; junction bases unmatched: 9. The CDR3 loop reads CASSPRQGARDAKNIQYF. Written as DNA, the CDR3 is TGTGCCAGCTCACCTCGACAGGGGGCGCGGGACGCCAAAAACATTCAGTACTTC.

The chain is built from TRBV6-5 and TRBJ1-3; maybe TRBD1 (5 bases). The CDR3 is 15 amino acids. Trimming shortened V by 6 bases and J by 0 bases, and 12 bases separated the two germline ends. Germline V gene data show CDR1 as MNHEY and CDR2 as SVGAGI. CDR3 coding DNA: TGTGCCAGCAGCCGCGACGACAGCTCTGGAAACACCATATATTTT. Translating gives CASSRDDSSGNTIYF.

As concerns this clone: The sample carries other DNA sequences with the same CDR3. The chain has TRBV20-1 and TRBJ2-7; D gene unclear. Germline assignment: CDR1 DFQATT and CDR2 SNEGSKA (reference sequence). V lost 4 bases and J lost 2, with 6 bases in between. CDR3 length: 11 residues. The DNA for the CDR3 is TGCAGTGCTACTGGTCCCTACGAGCAGTACTTC. Residues: CSATGPYEQYF.

This clone was counted a few times. Here the CDR3 reads CASSFRTTDTQYF. CDR3 DNA: TGCGCCAGCAGCTTTCGGACCACAGATACGCAGTATTTT. J is TRBJ2-3 and V is TRBV4-1; D not certain. The CDR3 has 13 amino acids. V was shortened by 5 bases and J by 2 bases, with 8 bases between the two germline ends. CDR1 is MGHRA and CDR2 is YSYEKL in the germline V gene.

The chain joins TRBV9 to TRBJ2-2, with 9 nucleotides matching TRBD2. The CDR3 is made up of 16 amino acids. Germline V gene sequence: CDR1 SGDLS, CDR2 YYNGEE. Losses at the gene ends were 0 bases for V and 5 bases for J; bases not matched to a gene: 5. CDR3 in amino acids: CASSVASGGLTGELFF. CDR3 bases: TGTGCCAGCAGCGTAGCGAGCGGGGGGCTAACCGGGGAGCTGTTTTTT.

The chain has TRBV5-4 and TRBJ2-3; the match to TRBD2 covers 8 bases. There are 14 residues in the CDR3. The ends lost 5 bases at V and 3 bases at J; junction bases unmatched: 5. Germline CDR1 SGHNT, CDR2 YYREEE (reference sequence). CDR3 sequence reads: CASRNGGATDTQYF. Written as DNA, the CDR3 is TGTGCCAGCAGGAACGGGGGGGCGACAGATACGCAGTATTTT.

Only one count was recorded for this clone. The chain recombines TRBV10-3 with TRBJ2-7; D is undetermined. Germline lookup yields CDR1 ENHRY and CDR2 SYGVKD. This CDR3 has 14 amino acids. The ends were cut back, 3 bases at V and 2 bases at J, with 11 bases in the middle. The CDR3 sequence: CAISDPLLPYEQYF. Here the CDR3 DNA reads TGTGCCATCAGTGACCCCCTCCTACCCTACGAGCAGTACTTC.

This clone has just a few counts. This rearrangement joins TRBV10-3 to TRBJ2-5, with 7 bases fitting TRBD1. The germline V gene has CDR1 ENHRY and CDR2 SYGVKD. J gave up 5 bases and V 4 bases, and 4 bases lay outside the gene matches. The CDR3 length is 13 residues. Here the CDR3 reads CAISGLGGETQYF. The CDR3 DNA reads TGTGCCATCAGTGGTCTAGGGGGCGAGACCCAGTACTTC.

The rearrangement joins TRBV29-1 to TRBJ1-1; TRBD1 is a possible D gene (6 bases). V shed 7 bases and J shed 2 bases, with 14 bases lying between them. The CDR3 loop spans 13 amino acids. Germline CDR1 and CDR2: SQVTM and ANQGSEA. Here the CDR3 reads CSASGHSNTEAFF. Written as DNA, the CDR3 is TGCAGCGCCTCGGGACATAGCAACACTGAAGCTTTCTTT.

The chain couples TRBV7-8 to TRBJ1-3; 10 nucleotides line up with TRBD1. The junction had 4 bases not matched to a gene; V was cut back by 1 base and J by 7 bases. In germline, CDR1 is SGHVS, CDR2 FQNEAQ. The CDR3 has 15 residues. This chain's CDR3 is CASSLGTGGWNTIYF. The DNA for the CDR3 is TGTGCCAGCAGCTTAGGGACAGGGGGGTGGAACACCATATATTTT.

The chain carries TRBV30 and TRBJ2-1, with 9 bases lining up with TRBD1. The V and J ends lost 3 bases and 8 bases, in that order; junction bases with no gene match: 11. The CDR3 has 15 amino acids. Germline V gene sequence: CDR1 GTSNPN, CDR2 SVGIG (reference sequence). As DNA, the CDR3 is TGTGCCTGGAGAAACCCGGGACAGGGTGACGATGAGCAGTTCTTC. As protein: CAWRNPGQGDDEQFF.

The chain links TRBV6-5 to TRBJ1-1; D remains unclear. The CDR3 covers 13 residues. The V and J ends lost 8 bases and 3 bases respectively, with 13 bases between them. Per the germline V gene, CDR1 is MNHEY and CDR2 is SVGAGI. The CDR3 DNA sequence: TGTGCCAGCGAAATGAGGGTAGACACTGAAGCTTTCTTT. This translates into CASEMRVDTEAFF.

This clone appeared a single time. CDR3 amino acids: CASSGQGAVNIQYF. CDR3 nucleotide sequence: TGCGCCAGCAGTGGACAGGGGGCGGTGAACATTCAGTACTTC. The rearrangement joins TRBV10-2 to TRBJ2-4; 10 nucleotides align to TRBD1. V dropped 4 bases and J dropped 7; count of bases not matched to a gene: 4. This CDR3 region has 14 residues. Germline CDR1 WSHSY, CDR2 SAAADI.

This clone was observed a handful of times. The chain combines TRBV7-2 with TRBJ1-4; 7 positions agree with TRBD1. Trimming removed 1 base from V and 10 bases from J; junction bases left unmatched: 3. Per germline, CDR1 SGHTA and CDR2 FQGNSA. The CDR3 is made up of 13 amino acids. This CDR3 reads CASSLGQGGKLFF. In DNA form, the CDR3 reads TGTGCCAGCAGCTTAGGACAGGGCGGAAAACTGTTTTTT.

This chain connects TRBV2 to TRBJ1-1, with D possibly being TRBD1 (6 bases). Germline values: CDR1 SNHLY, CDR2 FYNNEI. The CDR3 is made up of 15 amino acids. V was pared by 0 bases and J by 4 bases, with 12 bases between. In DNA form, the CDR3 reads TGTGCCAGCAGTGAAGCGCTCAGGGGTGTCACTGAAGCTTTCTTT. Its protein product is CASSEALRGVTEAFF.

The chain joins TRBV2 to TRBJ1-6, with 12 bases matching TRBD1. The CDR3 consists of 13 residues. V gave up 7 bases and J gave up 9 bases; unmatched junction bases: 1. CDR1 and CDR2 from the germline V gene are SNHLY and FYNNEI. The DNA for the CDR3 is TGTGCCAGCAAGGGACAGGGGGCTTCACCCCTCCACTTT. Translating gives CASKGQGASPLHF.

This CDR3 reads CASSPVTSGGAGTDTQYF. CDR3 DNA sequence: TGTGCCAGCTCCCCGGTGACTAGCGGGGGGGCCGGCACAGATACGCAGTATTTT. The chain couples TRBV5-4 to TRBJ2-3, with 14 bases aligning to TRBD2. The junction had 11 bases not matched to a gene; V was cut back by 7 bases and J by 1 base. Germline CDR1 SGHNT, CDR2 YYREEE (reference sequence). This CDR3 is 18 amino acids long.

This rearrangement joins TRBV7-3 to TRBJ2-2, with D possibly TRBD1 on 5 matching bases. V dropped 6 bases and J dropped 1 base, with 9 bases sitting between them. The CDR3 extends over 14 amino acids. CDR1 and CDR2 (germline): SGHTA, FQGTGA. The CDR3 loop reads CASRSGQNTGELFF. The CDR3, as DNA: TGTGCCAGCAGATCCGGACAGAACACCGGGGAGCTGTTTTTT.

J is TRBJ2-5 and V is TRBV12-5; no definite D call. Germline CDR1 LGHNT, CDR2 FRNRAP. V lost 1 base and J lost 4, with 1 base in between. The CDR3 has 11 residues. In nucleotides, the CDR3 is TGTGCTAGTGGTTTGGGAGAGACCCAGTACTTC. It encodes CASGLGETQYF.

The V call is TRBV2, the J call TRBJ1-1; possible D gene TRBD1, 6 bases. V was cut by 6 bases and J by 7 bases, with 18 bases left in between. The length of the CDR3 is 14 residues. Germline loops: CDR1 SNHLY, CDR2 FYNNEI. The CDR3 loop reads CASSPDRFSGEAFF. As DNA, the CDR3 is TGTGCCAGCAGCCCGGACAGATTCAGTGGTGAAGCTTTCTTT.

The genes are TRBV6-5 and TRBJ1-2; D is ambiguous. Trimming pared 0 bases from V and 4 bases from J, leaving 6 bases between. Germline V gene sequence: CDR1 MNHEY, CDR2 SVGAGI. The CDR3 spans 13 residues. This CDR3 is CASSYSTTYGYTF. Here the CDR3 DNA reads TGTGCCAGCAGTTACTCGACGACCTATGGCTACACCTTC.

V gene TRBV30 combines with J gene TRBJ2-2; 9 nucleotides align to TRBD1. Germline lookup yields CDR1 GTSNPN and CDR2 SVGIG (reference sequence). V gave up 0 bases and J gave up 4 bases; unmatched junction bases: 6. The CDR3 length is 16 residues. The CDR3 nucleotides are TGTGCCTGGAGTGTAATTGGGACAGGGTTCACCGGGGAGCTGTTTTTT. Protein: CAWSVIGTGFTGELFF.